This T cell receptor beta chain was identified during a study of CD4 and CD8 cells across lung adenocarcinoma regions. This CDR3 comprises 18 residues. Per germline, CDR1 ENHRY and CDR2 SYGVKD. V was pared by 2 bases and J by 3 bases, with 13 bases of the junction left unmatched. Samples came from patients with localized non-small cell lung adenocarcinoma. MiXCR, applied by TCRdb to the PCR reads, yields one record per CDR3 protein. The sample lists roughly 1,700 distinct CDR3 sequences; 45% to 50% were seen once. The TCR comes from a female donor with lung adenocarcinoma. The CD4 and CD8 labels of this study may be unreliable. This sequence joins TRBV10-3 and TRBJ2-5; 9 nucleotides align to TRBD1. The source material was CD4+ T cells from the center of a lung tumor. The CDR3 protein is CAISEPNPQGAIKETQYF. The DNA for the CDR3 is TGTGCCATCAGTGAGCCGAATCCACAGGGGGCCATCAAAGAGACCCAGTACTTC.